This record concerns one T cell receptor beta chain sequence. Sequencing relied on immunoSEQ assay v3.0, run at survey level. This table comes from immunoSEQ multiplex PCR, and its TCRdb copy is limited to in-frame clones, with some not included. The sample carries almost 35,000 clones, 94% recorded once. The data originate from a study of long-term antiretroviral therapy in people with HIV. This TCR was recovered from a woman between 45 and 60 years old with HIV. The sample in question was unsorted PBMCs, obtained around 5.3 years after starting antiretroviral therapy.

The CDR3 is CASSYRGGRIYEQYF. CDR3 coding DNA: TGTGCCAGCAGTTACCGGGGGGGAAGAATCTACGAGCAGTACTTC. The V call is TRBV6-5, the J call TRBJ2-7; TRBD2 agrees at 8 bases. Trimming cost V 2 bases and J 3 bases; bases outside gene matches: 6. Germline values: CDR1 MNHEY, CDR2 SVGAGI. The CDR3 consists of 15 residues.